This T cell receptor beta chain was recorded in a study of T cell responses to AZD1222 COVID-19 vaccine. Trimming stripped 4 bases from V and 6 bases from J, with 11 bases between. There are 14 residues in the CDR3. Germline V gene sequence: CDR1 KGHDR, CDR2 SFDVKD. TCRdb keeps only in-frame clones here, not all; method: immunoSEQ multiplex PCR. The repertoire holds more than 150,000 clones, approximately 92% seen once, with roughly a tenth in the top ten. This receptor was obtained from an adult in good health. The material sequenced was peripheral blood, taken on day 0 of AZD1222 vaccination. The chain couples TRBV24-1 to TRBJ2-2; D gene uncertain. CDR3 bases: TGTGCCACCAGTGACCAGACATCCTCCGGGGAGCTGTTTTTT. Protein: CATSDQTSSGELFF.